What follows are 17 T cell receptor beta chains derived from one specimen sequenced in a study of T cell responses to AZD1222 COVID-19 vaccine (dated by TCRdb to the early 2020s). What this sample's time point label stands for: baseline before first vaccination. The method was the immunoSEQ multiplex PCR assay. Drawn from immuneACCESS, this table holds only the in-frame rearrangements with V and J called that TCRdb kept. Clones are partly lost; checked studies trace under half to an unresolved V gene and leave the rest unexplained. The sample has more than 70,000 clones on record, just over 85% of them singletons. Clones ranked in the top ten supply over 7.5% of the sample. The sequenced sample was peripheral blood, obtained on day 0 of AZD1222 vaccination. Every receptor here comes from an adult in good health.

V is TRBV5-1 and J is TRBJ2-7; perhaps TRBD2 as D (6 bases). The CDR3 is 15 amino acids. The germline V and J ends were trimmed by 0 bases and 0 bases, with 10 bases remaining between them. CDR1 SGHRS and CDR2 YFSETQ come from the germline V gene. This chain's CDR3 is CASSLVAGNSYEQYF. The CDR3, as DNA: TGCGCCAGCAGCTTGGTGGCGGGGAACTCCTACGAGCAGTACTTC.

The chain combines TRBV28 with TRBJ1-1; no reliable D call. This CDR3 is 20 amino acids long. Germline CDR1 MDHEN, CDR2 SYDVKM. The V gene lost 1 base and the J gene lost 0 bases, with 24 bases spanning the gap. Written as DNA, the CDR3 is TGTGCCAGCAGTTTATTTGCGCGTGGAGGGAGAGGCCCATTGAACACTGAAGCTTTCTTT. Encoded protein: CASSLFARGGRGPLNTEAFF.

This chain joins TRBV24-1 and TRBJ2-4; 14 bases are a match to TRBD2. The CDR3 runs to 16 residues. The germline gives CDR1 KGHDR, CDR2 SFDVKD. Trimming removed 4 bases from V and 6 bases from J; junction bases left unmatched: 4. The CDR3 DNA follows: TGTGCCACCAGTGACCGACTAGCGGGAGGGGGAAACATTCAGTACTTC. Translation: CATSDRLAGGGNIQYF.

J is TRBJ2-1 and V is TRBV27; TRBD2 aligns across 7 bases. Germline lookup yields CDR1 MNHEY and CDR2 SMNVEV (reference sequence). This CDR3 is 17 amino acids long. The V and J ends lost 5 bases and 3 bases, in that order; junction bases with no gene match: 13. CDR3 bases: TGTGCCAGCAGTAAGTCAATGGCTAGCGGACTCTACAATGAGCAGTTCTTC. Encoded protein: CASSKSMASGLYNEQFF.

The rearrangement uses TRBV20-1 and TRBJ2-7; TRBD2 matches at 8 bases. This CDR3 comprises 14 residues. The germline V gene has CDR1 DFQATT and CDR2 SNEGSKA (reference sequence). Trimming removed 3 bases from V and 9 bases from J; junction bases left unmatched: 13. The CDR3 is CSASLTSDPSGQYF. The DNA for the CDR3 is TGCAGTGCTAGTCTGACTAGCGACCCGAGCGGGCAGTACTTC.

This sequence joins TRBV6-5 and TRBJ2-2; TRBD1 agrees at 7 bases. V dropped 1 base and J dropped 3; count of bases not matched to a gene: 2. This CDR3 comprises 15 residues. The germline gives CDR1 MNHEY, CDR2 SVGAGI. CDR3 region: CASSYWDSYTGELFF. Written as DNA, the CDR3 is TGTGCCAGCAGTTACTGGGACAGCTACACCGGGGAGCTGTTTTTT.

The rearrangement uses TRBV11-2 and TRBJ1-1; D uncertain. V was clipped by 1 base and J by 3 bases, with 6 bases between them. Germline V CDR1 and CDR2: SGHAT, FQNNGV. The CDR3 extends over 13 amino acids. CDR3 nucleotide sequence: TGTGCCAGCAGCTTAGGGACGGACACTGAAGCTTTCTTT. It codes for CASSLGTDTEAFF.

The rearrangement links TRBV29-1 to TRBJ2-3; 11 bases align to TRBD2. The CDR3 contains 15 residues. The ends lost 8 bases at V and 0 bases at J; junction bases unmatched: 7. Germline CDR1 reads SQVTM; CDR2 reads ANQGSEA. The CDR3 nucleotides are TGCAGCTCAACCGGGACTAGCGGCAGCACAGATACGCAGTATTTT. Translation: CSSTGTSGSTDTQYF.

This sequence joins TRBV7-3 and TRBJ2-3; D gene uncertain. The CDR3 is made up of 13 amino acids. The V end lost 5 bases, the J end lost 5 bases, and 11 bases lay between the germline ends. CDR1 SGHTA and CDR2 FQGTGA come from the germline V gene. This chain's CDR3 is CASSLPGGDTQYF. Here the CDR3 DNA reads TGTGCCAGCAGCCTCCCCGGCGGAGATACGCAGTATTTT.

J is TRBJ2-3 and V is TRBV5-8, with D possibly being TRBD1 (5 bases). Germline-derived CDR1 and CDR2 are SGHTS and YDEGEE. The CDR3 consists of 13 residues. V lost 1 base, J lost 6 bases, and 9 bases lay in between. CDR3 bases: TGTGCCAGCAGCTTGCCAGGGTTGGATACGCAGTATTTT. Translated: CASSLPGLDTQYF.

The chain employs TRBV7-2 and TRBJ2-2, with D perhaps TRBD2 (6 bases). V was cut by 4 bases and J by 0 bases, with 12 bases left in between. The CDR3 contains 16 residues. Per the germline V gene, CDR1 is SGHTA and CDR2 is FQGNSA. DNA for the CDR3: TGTGCCAGCAGCTCGCGGGGACCCGCGAACACCGGGGAGCTGTTTTTT. It specifies CASSSRGPANTGELFF.

The chain couples TRBV27 to TRBJ1-5; 7 bases align to TRBD1. The V gene end was trimmed by 2 bases and the J gene end by 11 bases; junction bases not matched to a gene: 6. CDR3 length: 13 residues. In germline, CDR1 is MNHEY, CDR2 SMNVEV (reference sequence). The CDR3 protein is CASSLNRGMTQHF. CDR3 sequence (DNA): TGTGCCAGCAGTTTAAACAGGGGAATGACCCAGCATTTT.

This chain uses TRBV29-1 with TRBJ1-1; D not resolved. In germline, CDR1 is SQVTM, CDR2 ANQGSEA. The V end lost 2 bases, the J end lost 0 bases, and 7 bases lay between the germline ends. The CDR3 is 13 residues long. CDR3: CSVERRLNTEAFF. CDR3 in DNA: TGCAGCGTTGAACGGCGGTTGAACACTGAAGCTTTCTTT.

J is TRBJ2-7 and V is TRBV9; a weak D match, TRBD1 (5 bases). Germline values: CDR1 SGDLS, CDR2 YYNGEE. The CDR3 consists of 17 residues. Trimming took off 4 bases at V and 0 bases at J, with 20 bases between the two ends. CDR3 sequence: CASSPFNFTGSSYEQYF. The CDR3 DNA is TGTGCCAGCAGCCCGTTTAACTTTACAGGCAGCTCCTACGAGCAGTACTTC.

The chain couples TRBV2 to TRBJ2-3; 10 bases line up with TRBD2. J was trimmed by 2 bases and V by 3 bases; bases with no gene match: 5. This CDR3 has 16 residues. From germline, CDR1 is SNHLY and CDR2 FYNNEI. Here the CDR3 DNA reads TGTGCCAGCAGTGACCCAGCGGGAGGGAACACAGATACGCAGTATTTT. Protein: CASSDPAGGNTDTQYF.

This sequence joins TRBV19 and TRBJ1-1, with D unclear. The CDR3 length is 11 residues. The V gene lost 5 bases and the J gene lost 0 bases, with 1 base spanning the gap. Germline CDR1 reads LNHDA; CDR2 reads SQIVND (reference sequence). The CDR3: CASSLNTEAFF. CDR3 nucleotide sequence: TGTGCCAGTAGTTTGAACACTGAAGCTTTCTTT.

About this clone itself: Other DNA sequences in this sample translate to the same CDR3. V and J are TRBV27 and TRBJ2-7; 10 nucleotides agree with TRBD1. The CDR3 has 14 amino acids. The V and J ends lost 5 bases and 4 bases, in that order; junction bases with no gene match: 5. The germline CDR1 and CDR2 sequences are MNHEY and SMNVEV (reference sequence). This CDR3 is CASSLRDRGYEQYF. CDR3 bases: TGTGCCAGCAGTCTCCGGGACAGGGGTTACGAGCAGTACTTC.